The T cell receptor beta chain described here comes from a study of technical replicates of blood from a few donors. Clones were read by immunoSEQ multiplex PCR, and TCRdb kept only the in-frame ones, dropping some. The table includes about 68,000 clones, about 97% detected once. V dropped 6 bases and J dropped 0; count of bases not matched to a gene: 11. The CDR3 has 17 amino acids. CDR1 and CDR2 from the germline V gene are MGHDK and SYGVNS. The sequenced material came from T cells isolated from PBMCs. The receptor comes from a human donor in good health. J is TRBJ1-3 and V is TRBV25-1, with 7 bases matching TRBD1. The CDR3 sequence: CASRGAPGQSSGNTIYF. Here the CDR3 DNA reads TGTGCCAGCAGGGGAGCGCCGGGACAGAGCTCTGGAAACACCATATATTTT. The entire variable domain, with the rest obtained from reference TRBV25-1 and TRBJ1-3, is as follows: EADIYQTPRYLVIGTGKKITLECSQTMGHDKMYWYQQDPGMELHLIHYSYGVNSTEKGDLSSESTVSRIRTEHFPLTLESARPSHTSQYLCASRGAPGQSSGNTIYFGEGSWLTVV.